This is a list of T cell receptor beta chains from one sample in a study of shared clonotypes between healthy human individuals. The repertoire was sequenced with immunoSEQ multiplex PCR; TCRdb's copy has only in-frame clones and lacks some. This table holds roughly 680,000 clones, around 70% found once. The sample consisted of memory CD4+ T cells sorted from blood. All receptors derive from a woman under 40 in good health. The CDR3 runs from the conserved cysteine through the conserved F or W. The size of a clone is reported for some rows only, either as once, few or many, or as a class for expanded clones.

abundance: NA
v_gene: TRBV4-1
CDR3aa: CASSQTPGGTSGRGSYNEQFF

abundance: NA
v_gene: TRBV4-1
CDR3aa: CASSQGNGQGTNEKLFF

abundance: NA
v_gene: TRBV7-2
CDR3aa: CASSLTGLAGGSSYEQYF

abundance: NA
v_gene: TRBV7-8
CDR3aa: CASSLELTYTQYF

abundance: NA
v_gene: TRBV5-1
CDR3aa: CASSLVAGGSYEQYF

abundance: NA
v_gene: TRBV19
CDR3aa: CASSILVSGANVLTF

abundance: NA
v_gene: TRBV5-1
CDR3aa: CASFSFAGVGELFF

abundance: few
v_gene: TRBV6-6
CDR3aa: CASSQGGDSNEAFF

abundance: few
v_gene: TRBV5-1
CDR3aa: CASSIPPGGANTGELFF

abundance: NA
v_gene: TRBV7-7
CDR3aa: CASSQYRAENGELFF